Detailed here is one T cell receptor beta chain. Its antigen is unidentified. The sample originates from a study of shared clonotypes between healthy human individuals. Whole-study results and caveats: Compared with clonotypes that all four donors shared, non-shared clonotypes had lower generation probabilities. Sequencing depth was a factor that was expected to affect clonotype sharing among donors. Naive subsets typically showed greater estimated richness than memory subsets.

In the sorted-subset replicate PCRs, 200 ng DNA, 25,000 to 30,000 T cell genomes, was used. Sequencing was performed with immunoSEQ multiplex PCR; in TCRdb, only in-frame clones are kept and a portion is missing. The data hold fewer than 3 million clones, with roughly 92% observed a single time. This CDR3 has 14 amino acids. The germline CDR1 and CDR2 sequences are LNHNV and YYDKDF (reference sequence). Between the trimmed V and J ends, which lost 5 bases and 0 bases, there was a span of 11 bases. This chain uses TRBV15 with TRBJ2-7, with a tentative D call TRBD1 (5 bases). The sample taken for sequencing was naive CD4+ T cells from PBMCs. Subset: CD45RA+ positively selected. This TCR was sampled from a man between 18 and 29 years old in good health. Some clones in this sample may be carry-over from other donors' samples. The chain's CDR3 is CATSQHDSSYEQYF. The CDR3 nucleotides are TGTGCCACCAGCCAACATGACAGCTCCTACGAGCAGTACTTC.